These T cell receptor beta chains were read from a single sample in a study of early T cells in non-severe SARS-CoV-2 infection. TCRdb called the 5' RACE reads again in MiXCR, with one record for every CDR3 protein. The table has tens of thousands of distinct CDR3 sequences, roughly 12% seen once. The source material was whole blood, sampled at baseline. All receptors come from an adult who was a healthcare worker with PCR-confirmed SARS-CoV-2 infection or an uninfected control (not recorded which). Each CDR3 is given with its conserved first and last residue. Each record gives: J gene, clone size, V gene, D gene, CDR3 DNA, CDR3 protein. The D gene is left open where the match is weak. Size is omitted from some rows. Given values are once, few, many or a class for expanded clones.

J gene: TRBJ2-3; clone size: -; V gene: TRBV18; D gene: TRBD1; CDR3 DNA: TGTGCCAGCTCACCAAGACAGGGTAGCACAGATACGCAGTATTTT; CDR3 protein: CASSPRQGSTDTQYF
J gene: TRBJ2-5; clone size: -; V gene: TRBV25-1; D gene: -; CDR3 DNA: TGTGCCAGCAGATCAGGGGTTGGGGAGACCCAGTACTTC; CDR3 protein: CASRSGVGETQYF
J gene: TRBJ2-1; clone size: many; V gene: TRBV7-2; D gene: TRBD2; CDR3 DNA: TGTGCCAGCAGTCGTAGCGGGGGGAGTAACAATGAGCAGTTCTTC; CDR3 protein: CASSRSGGSNNEQFF
J gene: TRBJ1-1; clone size: -; V gene: TRBV3-1; D gene: TRBD1; CDR3 DNA: TGTGCCAGCAGCCAATACGACAGGGTGGAGGCTTTCTTT; CDR3 protein: CASSQYDRVEAFF
J gene: TRBJ2-7; clone size: -; V gene: TRBV4-3; D gene: -; CDR3 DNA: TGCGCCAGCAGCCAAGCGGGGGGCCTTTACGAGCAGTACTTC; CDR3 protein: CASSQAGGLYEQYF
J gene: TRBJ2-5; clone size: many; V gene: TRBV12-3/TRBV12-4; D gene: -; CDR3 DNA: TGTGCCAGCAGTTATACGGGGCAAGAGACCCAGTACTTC; CDR3 protein: CASSYTGQETQYF
J gene: TRBJ1-4; clone size: many; V gene: TRBV5-1; D gene: -; CDR3 DNA: TGCGCCAGCAGCTTGGCCGGGGCAGGGGTTGAAAAACTGTTTTTT; CDR3 protein: CASSLAGAGVEKLFF
J gene: TRBJ2-1; clone size: many; V gene: TRBV12-3/TRBV12-4; D gene: -; CDR3 DNA: TGTGCCAGCAGAGTCTCCCATGAGCAGTTCTTC; CDR3 protein: CASRVSHEQFF
J gene: TRBJ2-7; clone size: medium-sized; V gene: TRBV5-4; D gene: TRBD1; CDR3 DNA: TGTGCCAGCAGCTTGGACAGGGGGCTGGCCGAGCAGTACTTC; CDR3 protein: CASSLDRGLAEQYF
J gene: TRBJ1-2; clone size: many; V gene: TRBV6-6; D gene: -; CDR3 DNA: TGTGCCAGCAGTCCCGACAGGAACTATGGCTACACCTTC; CDR3 protein: CASSPDRNYGYTF
J gene: TRBJ1-1; clone size: many; V gene: TRBV27; D gene: -; CDR3 DNA: TGTGCCAGCAGTTTGGGTGATTTCCCAGCTTTCTTT; CDR3 protein: CASSLGDFPAFF
J gene: TRBJ1-6; clone size: -; V gene: TRBV28; D gene: -; CDR3 DNA: TGTGCCAGCAGTTTATTCCCCCAGGGGATCGATTCACCCCTCCACTTT; CDR3 protein: CASSLFPQGIDSPLHF
J gene: TRBJ1-2; clone size: -; V gene: TRBV12-3/TRBV12-4; D gene: TRBD1; CDR3 DNA: TGTGCCAGCAGTCCGAGGGGGCAGGCCTATGGCTACACCTTC; CDR3 protein: CASSPRGQAYGYTF
J gene: TRBJ1-2; clone size: -; V gene: TRBV7-8; D gene: -; CDR3 DNA: TGTGCCAGCAGTAATACAGGTTTCGGAGGCTACACCTTC; CDR3 protein: CASSNTGFGGYTF
J gene: TRBJ1-5; clone size: -; V gene: TRBV28; D gene: -; CDR3 DNA: TGTGCCAGCAGTCCTGGGAACAGGTGGGGTCAGCCCCAGCATTTT; CDR3 protein: CASSPGNRWGQPQHF
J gene: TRBJ1-4; clone size: few; V gene: TRBV5-1; D gene: -; CDR3 DNA: TGCGCCAGCAGCACCGGACACATTGCAACTAATGAAAAACTGTTTTTT; CDR3 protein: CASSTGHIATNEKLFF
J gene: TRBJ1-1; clone size: -; V gene: TRBV7-8; D gene: -; CDR3 DNA: TGTGCCAGCAGCGGATCTCCGGAGTGGGGTTACACTGAAGCTTTCTTT; CDR3 protein: CASSGSPEWGYTEAFF
J gene: TRBJ2-5; clone size: few; V gene: TRBV7-8; D gene: TRBD2; CDR3 DNA: TGTGCCAGCAGCTACTTGGGACTAGCGGGAATAAAAGAGACCCAGTACTTC; CDR3 protein: CASSYLGLAGIKETQYF
J gene: TRBJ2-7; clone size: few; V gene: TRBV6-2/TRBV6-3; D gene: TRBD2; CDR3 DNA: TGTGCCAGCACCACTAGCGGGGGCCCGAGAGTGGTGGACTTC; CDR3 protein: CASTTSGGPRVVDF
J gene: TRBJ2-3; clone size: -; V gene: TRBV18; D gene: -; CDR3 DNA: TGTGCCAGCTCACCGACTGGGACTTCGGCAGATACGCAGTATTTT; CDR3 protein: CASSPTGTSADTQYF
J gene: TRBJ1-1; clone size: few; V gene: TRBV7-9; D gene: -; CDR3 DNA: TGTGCCAGCAGCCCCGATGGGACTGAAGCTTTCTTT; CDR3 protein: CASSPDGTEAFF
J gene: TRBJ1-2; clone size: many; V gene: TRBV19; D gene: -; CDR3 DNA: TGTGCCAGTAGTATCTCAGGGCAGGATGGCTACACCTTC; CDR3 protein: CASSISGQDGYTF
J gene: TRBJ1-1; clone size: -; V gene: TRBV12-3/TRBV12-4; D gene: -; CDR3 DNA: TGTGCCAGCAGTTTACGAGGGCCCCACACTGAAGCTTTCTTT; CDR3 protein: CASSLRGPHTEAFF
J gene: TRBJ2-5; clone size: -; V gene: TRBV20-1; D gene: TRBD2; CDR3 DNA: TGCAGTGCTTGGACTAGCGGGGACCAAGAGACCCAGTACTTC; CDR3 protein: CSAWTSGDQETQYF
J gene: TRBJ2-7; clone size: -; V gene: TRBV27; D gene: -; CDR3 DNA: TGTGCCAGCAGTAGACAGGGAGGGGGCTACGAGCAGTACTTC; CDR3 protein: CASSRQGGGYEQYF
J gene: TRBJ2-7; clone size: few; V gene: TRBV18; D gene: -; CDR3 DNA: TGTGCCAGCTCACCGAGGACCAGCTTCTCCTACGAGCAGTACTTC; CDR3 protein: CASSPRTSFSYEQYF
J gene: TRBJ1-5; clone size: many; V gene: TRBV2; D gene: -; CDR3 DNA: TGTGCCAGCAGTGTTGGAGGCGGGTGGCCCCAGCATTTT; CDR3 protein: CASSVGGGWPQHF
J gene: TRBJ2-6; clone size: few; V gene: TRBV19; D gene: -; CDR3 DNA: TGTGCCAGTAGGAGGGAAGGACAGTCAAGCTCTGGGGCCAACGTCCTGACTTTC; CDR3 protein: CASRREGQSSSGANVLTF
J gene: TRBJ2-1; clone size: -; V gene: TRBV2; D gene: -; CDR3 DNA: TGTGCCACCCCCCAGGTAGGGGATGAGCAGTTCTTC; CDR3 protein: CATPQVGDEQFF
J gene: TRBJ2-7; clone size: -; V gene: TRBV11-1; D gene: -; CDR3 DNA: TGTGCCAGCAGCTTAGGTCGGGGAAGCTCCTACGAGCAGTACTTC; CDR3 protein: CASSLGRGSSYEQYF
J gene: TRBJ1-1; clone size: -; V gene: TRBV12-3/TRBV12-4; D gene: -; CDR3 DNA: TGTGCCAGCAGCATAGGACAGATGAACACTGAAGCTTTCTTT; CDR3 protein: CASSIGQMNTEAFF
J gene: TRBJ1-2; clone size: few; V gene: TRBV6-6; D gene: -; CDR3 DNA: TGTGCCAGCAGCCAGACCGCTGGGTATGGCTACACCTTC; CDR3 protein: CASSQTAGYGYTF
J gene: TRBJ2-3; clone size: many; V gene: TRBV5-1; D gene: TRBD2; CDR3 DNA: TGCGCCAGCAGCTTGGCAGCGGGGGGGCCCGATACGCAGTATTTT; CDR3 protein: CASSLAAGGPDTQYF
J gene: TRBJ2-1; clone size: many; V gene: TRBV5-1; D gene: -; CDR3 DNA: TGCGCCAGCAGCTTGGAGGGGGTCAATGAGCAGTTCTTC; CDR3 protein: CASSLEGVNEQFF
J gene: TRBJ2-2; clone size: many; V gene: TRBV29-1; D gene: -; CDR3 DNA: TGCAGCGTAAAGGTGGGCCGAATAGGGGAGCTGTTTTTT; CDR3 protein: CSVKVGRIGELFF
J gene: TRBJ2-3; clone size: -; V gene: TRBV19; D gene: TRBD2; CDR3 DNA: TGTGCCACCAGAATTACCGGGACTAGCTTTACAGATACGCAGTATTTT; CDR3 protein: CATRITGTSFTDTQYF
J gene: TRBJ2-7; clone size: -; V gene: TRBV2; D gene: -; CDR3 DNA: TGTGCCAGCAGTGAAGCAGGGTGGATAGCCTACGAGCAGTACTTC; CDR3 protein: CASSEAGWIAYEQYF
J gene: TRBJ1-6; clone size: -; V gene: TRBV28; D gene: -; CDR3 DNA: TGTGCCAGCAGTTTTAGCAGGGATACTTCACCCCTCCACTTT; CDR3 protein: CASSFSRDTSPLHF
J gene: TRBJ2-2; clone size: -; V gene: TRBV7-3; D gene: TRBD2; CDR3 DNA: TGTGCCAGCAGCCGTGGACTAGCGGGGGGAAACACCGGGGAGCTGTTTTTT; CDR3 protein: CASSRGLAGGNTGELFF
J gene: TRBJ2-1; clone size: few; V gene: TRBV7-2; D gene: TRBD2; CDR3 DNA: TGTGCCAGCAGGGCGGGGGATTCCTACAATGAGCAGTTCTTC; CDR3 protein: CASRAGDSYNEQFF
J gene: TRBJ1-1; clone size: few; V gene: TRBV9; D gene: -; CDR3 DNA: TGTGCCAGCAGCCCCAGGGAGGTCCACACTGAAGCTTTCTTT; CDR3 protein: CASSPREVHTEAFF
J gene: TRBJ2-7; clone size: few; V gene: TRBV2; D gene: -; CDR3 DNA: TGTGCCAGCAAATTGGGGGCGGCGGCCTACGAGCAGTACTTC; CDR3 protein: CASKLGAAAYEQYF
J gene: TRBJ2-1; clone size: many; V gene: TRBV3-1; D gene: -; CDR3 DNA: TGTGCCAGCAGCCACCACAATGAGCAGTTCTTC; CDR3 protein: CASSHHNEQFF
J gene: TRBJ1-2; clone size: few; V gene: TRBV29-1; D gene: -; CDR3 DNA: TGCAGCGTGCCCGCATCCTATGGCTACACCTTC; CDR3 protein: CSVPASYGYTF
J gene: TRBJ2-3; clone size: -; V gene: TRBV6-5; D gene: TRBD2; CDR3 DNA: TGTGCCAGCAGATTCGCCCCTAGCGGGACGCAGTATTTT; CDR3 protein: CASRFAPSGTQYF
J gene: TRBJ1-2; clone size: -; V gene: TRBV4-1; D gene: -; CDR3 DNA: TGCGCCAGCAGCCAAGAACTGGGGCGAGGCAGTGGCTACACCTTC; CDR3 protein: CASSQELGRGSGYTF
J gene: TRBJ2-3; clone size: -; V gene: TRBV11-3; D gene: TRBD1; CDR3 DNA: TGTGCCAGCAGCCCCGGACAGGTGGGAGATACGCAGTATTTT; CDR3 protein: CASSPGQVGDTQYF
J gene: TRBJ1-1; clone size: few; V gene: TRBV11-2; D gene: -; CDR3 DNA: TGTGCCAGCAGCTTCAACTCGGGGAACACTGAAGCTTTCTTT; CDR3 protein: CASSFNSGNTEAFF
J gene: TRBJ2-1; clone size: few; V gene: TRBV6-5; D gene: TRBD2; CDR3 DNA: TGTGCCAGCAGTTACTCGCGGGGGGGCAATGAGCAGTTCTTC; CDR3 protein: CASSYSRGGNEQFF